This entry features one TCR beta chain sequence. No antigen is known for it. Using its own MiXCR run on the reads, TCRdb lists one record per CDR3 protein. Of fewer than 950,000 distinct CDR3 sequences listed, less than 35% are singletons. The CDR3 length is 13 residues. Germline V CDR1 and CDR2: MNHEY, SMNVEV (reference sequence). Trimming left V 5 bases short and J 4 bases short, with 11 bases between. These data belong to a study of T cell repertoires in cytomegalovirus infection. Turning to the study itself: Matching HLA type and CMV infection were both indicated by public TCR beta signatures.

Study findings and constraints: Carriers of CMV and the relevant HLA type were discriminated by public TCR beta frequency.

This specimen was cultured CD8+ T cells from PBMCs, taken from culture after CMV antigen stimulation. The receptor's source is a human donor in good health (CMV status not recorded). Some clones in this sample may be carry-over from other donors' samples. The chain uses TRBV27 and TRBJ1-2, with D possibly being TRBD1 (6 bases). CDR3 DNA: TGTGCCAGCAGTGAGGACAGCTTCTATGGCTACACCTTC. It translates to CASSEDSFYGYTF.